Sequencing of this T cell receptor beta chain was carried out in a study of cytomegalovirus exposure and HLA in healthy donors. PCR involved 60 Vbeta and 13 Jbeta primers. Libraries were prepared by immunoSEQ multiplex PCR; TCRdb keeps only in-frame clonotypes and omits some of them. The table has about 110,000 clones, approximately 78% seen once. General study results and limits: It was reported that the classifier diagnosed cytomegalovirus status with high specificity and sensitivity in both the original and validation cohorts.

V lost 5 bases, J lost 5 bases, and 6 bases stayed unmatched. The length of the CDR3 is 15 residues. Germline V gene data show CDR1 as SGHAT and CDR2 as FQNNGV. Points on this clone: No antigen is known for it.

The clonotype was recovered from a man younger than 40 in good health and CMV-seropositive. The rearrangement links TRBV11-2 to TRBJ2-5; 12 nucleotides match TRBD2. Sequenced material: PBMCs. This chain's CDR3 is CASSLRLAGVETQYF. CDR3 in DNA: TGTGCCAGCAGCCTTCGACTAGCGGGAGTTGAGACCCAGTACTTC.